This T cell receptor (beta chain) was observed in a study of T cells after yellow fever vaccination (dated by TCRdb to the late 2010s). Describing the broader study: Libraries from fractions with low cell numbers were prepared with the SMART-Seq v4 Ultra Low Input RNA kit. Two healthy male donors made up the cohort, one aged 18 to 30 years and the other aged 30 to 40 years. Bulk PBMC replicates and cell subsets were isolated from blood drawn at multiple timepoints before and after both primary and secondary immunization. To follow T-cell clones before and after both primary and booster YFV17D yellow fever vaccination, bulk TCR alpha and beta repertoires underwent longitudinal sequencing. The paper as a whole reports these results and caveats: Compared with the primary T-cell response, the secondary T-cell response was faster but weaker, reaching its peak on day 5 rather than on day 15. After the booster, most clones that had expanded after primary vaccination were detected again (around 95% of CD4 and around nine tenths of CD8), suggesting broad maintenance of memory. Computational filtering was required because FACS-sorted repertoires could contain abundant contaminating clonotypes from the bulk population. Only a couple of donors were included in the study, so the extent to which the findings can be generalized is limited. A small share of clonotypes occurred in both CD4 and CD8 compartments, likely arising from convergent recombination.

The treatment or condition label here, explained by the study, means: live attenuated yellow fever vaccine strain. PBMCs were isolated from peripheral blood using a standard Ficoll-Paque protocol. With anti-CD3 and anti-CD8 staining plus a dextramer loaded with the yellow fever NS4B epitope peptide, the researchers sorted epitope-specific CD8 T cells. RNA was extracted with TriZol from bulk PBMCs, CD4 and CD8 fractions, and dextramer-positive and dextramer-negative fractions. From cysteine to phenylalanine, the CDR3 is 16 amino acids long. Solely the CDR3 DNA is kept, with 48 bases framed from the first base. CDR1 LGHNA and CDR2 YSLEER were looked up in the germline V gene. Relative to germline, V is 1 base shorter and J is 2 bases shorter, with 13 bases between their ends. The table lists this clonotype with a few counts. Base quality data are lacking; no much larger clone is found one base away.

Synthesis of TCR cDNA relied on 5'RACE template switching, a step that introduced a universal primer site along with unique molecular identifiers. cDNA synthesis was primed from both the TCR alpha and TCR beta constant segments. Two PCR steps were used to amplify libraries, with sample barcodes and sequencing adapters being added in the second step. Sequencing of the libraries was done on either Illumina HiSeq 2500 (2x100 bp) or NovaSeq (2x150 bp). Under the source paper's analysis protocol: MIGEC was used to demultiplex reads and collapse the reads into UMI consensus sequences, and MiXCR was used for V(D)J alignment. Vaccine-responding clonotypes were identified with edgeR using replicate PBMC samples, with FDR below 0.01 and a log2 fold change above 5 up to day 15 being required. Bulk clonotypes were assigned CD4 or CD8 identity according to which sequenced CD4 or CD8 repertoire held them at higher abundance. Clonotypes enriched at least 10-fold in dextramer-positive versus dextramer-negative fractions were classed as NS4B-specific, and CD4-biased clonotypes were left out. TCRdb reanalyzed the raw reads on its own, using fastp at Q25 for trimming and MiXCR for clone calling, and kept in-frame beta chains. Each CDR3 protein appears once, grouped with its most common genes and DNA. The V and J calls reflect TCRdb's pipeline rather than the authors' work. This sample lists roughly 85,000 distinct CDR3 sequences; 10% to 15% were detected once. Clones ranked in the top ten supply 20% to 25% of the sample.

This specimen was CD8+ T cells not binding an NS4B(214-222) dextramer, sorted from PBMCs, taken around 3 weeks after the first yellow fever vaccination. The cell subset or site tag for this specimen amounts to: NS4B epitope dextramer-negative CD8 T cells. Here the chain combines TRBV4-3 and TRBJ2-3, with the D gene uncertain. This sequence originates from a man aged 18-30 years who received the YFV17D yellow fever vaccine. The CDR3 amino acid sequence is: CASSQGMRHPTDTQYF. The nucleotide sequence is TGCGCCAGCAGCCAAGGCATGAGACATCCCACAGATACGCAGTATTTT.